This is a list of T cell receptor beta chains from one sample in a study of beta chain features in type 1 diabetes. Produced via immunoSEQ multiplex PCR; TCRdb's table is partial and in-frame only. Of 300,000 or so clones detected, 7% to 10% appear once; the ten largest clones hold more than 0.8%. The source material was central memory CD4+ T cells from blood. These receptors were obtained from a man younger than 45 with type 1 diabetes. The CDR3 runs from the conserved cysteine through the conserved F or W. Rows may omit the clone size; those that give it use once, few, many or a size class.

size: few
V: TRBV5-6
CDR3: CASSQGLAGLNTQYF

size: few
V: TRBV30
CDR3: CAWSRDKAFF

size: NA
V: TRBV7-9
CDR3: CASSAPGQGVIDTQYF

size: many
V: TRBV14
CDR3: CASSQGQGWTGELFF

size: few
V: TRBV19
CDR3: CASSDPGTGNQETQYF

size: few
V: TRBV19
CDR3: CASRRVPGNEQYF

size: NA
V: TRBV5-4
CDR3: CASSRDRGGTDTQYF

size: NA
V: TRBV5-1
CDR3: CASSLGVDSGANVLTF

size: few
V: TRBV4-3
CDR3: CASSPAVNSNQPQHF

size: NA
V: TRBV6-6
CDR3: CATGTLGDTEAFF

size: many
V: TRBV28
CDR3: CASSLVQGTGSRSPLHF

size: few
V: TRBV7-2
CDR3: CASSLGGSNYGYTF

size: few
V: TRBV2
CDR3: CASSKSDEQYF

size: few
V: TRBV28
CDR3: CASSSGTGRKYGYTF

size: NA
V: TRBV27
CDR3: CASSLDSKYGYTF